Following are 24 T cell receptor beta chains from one sample sequenced in a study of OX40 agonist ivuxolimab in advanced cancers. This table comes from immunoSEQ multiplex PCR, and its TCRdb copy is limited to in-frame clones, with some not included. The sample carries 50,000 or so clones, around 77% recorded once. The source was CD4+ or CD8+ T cells sorted from blood, collected in a trial of the OX40 agonist ivuxolimab. The receptors were gathered from an adult with an advanced solid tumor such as melanoma, head and neck, liver or kidney cancer.

The chain has TRBV7-2 and TRBJ1-1, with D maybe TRBD1 (5 bases). This CDR3 region has 15 residues. Germline V gene lookup returns CDR1 SGHTA and CDR2 FQGNSA. The V end was cut by 1 base, the J end by 4 bases, with 13 bases between. In nucleotides, the CDR3 is TGTGCCAGCAGCTTAGTTGGGGCGAGGGGCACTGAAGCTTTCTTT. Translation gives CASSLVGARGTEAFF.

This chain connects TRBV5-4 to TRBJ2-3; 8 nucleotides match TRBD1. V shed 4 bases and J 3 bases; nucleotides not matched to a gene: 4. The CDR3 sequence is 14 residues long. Germline V lookup: CDR1 SGHNT, CDR2 YYREEE (reference sequence). The CDR3 sequence is CASSEDRVTDTQYF. CDR3 nucleotides: TGTGCCAGCAGCGAGGACAGGGTTACAGATACGCAGTATTTT.

V gene TRBV27 combines with J gene TRBJ1-1; no firm D call. The CDR3 has 14 residues. From germline, CDR1 is MNHEY and CDR2 SMNVEV (reference sequence). The V and J ends lost 2 bases and 4 bases respectively, with 11 bases between them. The DNA for the CDR3 is TGTGCCAGCAGTTTAAACCCCTGGGGCACTGAAGCTTTCTTT. It codes for CASSLNPWGTEAFF.

The V gene is TRBV28, the J gene TRBJ2-4; no clear D gene. The germline gives CDR1 MDHEN, CDR2 SYDVKM. This CDR3 is 15 amino acids long. Trimming shortened V by 3 bases and J by 1 base, and 10 bases separated the two germline ends. The CDR3 nucleotides read TGTGCCAGCAGTTTCCCCCTCGGGGCCAAAAACATTCAGTACTTC. Translation: CASSFPLGAKNIQYF. Filled out from reference TRBV28 and TRBJ2-4, the complete variable domain reads DVKVTQSSRYLVKRTGEKVFLECVQDMDHENMFWYRQDPGLGLRLIYFSYDVKMKEKGDIPEGYSVSREKKERFSLILESASTNQTSMYLCASSFPLGAKNIQYFGAGTRLSVL.

V gene TRBV6-6 combines with J gene TRBJ1-5; D is unresolved. Trimming shortened V by 0 bases and J by 2 bases, and 8 bases separated the two germline ends. The CDR3 runs to 15 residues. Germline CDR1 MNHNY, CDR2 SVGAGI (reference sequence). CDR3 protein: CASSYSRRRNQPQHF. The CDR3 DNA reads TGTGCCAGCAGTTACTCGCGTCGACGCAATCAGCCCCAGCATTTT.

This clone was detected only once. The rearrangement links TRBV6-9 to TRBJ2-7; tentatively, D is TRBD2 (5 bases). V lost 3 bases, J lost 8 bases, and 17 bases lay in between. CDR1 and CDR2 (germline): MNHGY, SVAAGI. The CDR3 runs 14 residues. CDR3 sequence: CASSYHRTGLKQYF. DNA of the CDR3: TGTGCCAGCAGTTACCACCGGACTGGGTTGAAGCAGTACTTC.

J is TRBJ1-2 and V is TRBV6-5, with D possibly being TRBD1 (6 bases). V dropped 5 bases and J dropped 8 bases, with 12 bases sitting between them. The CDR3 runs to 12 residues. CDR1 is MNHEY, CDR2 SVGAGI, per germline. The CDR3 is CASSESDRGYTF. CDR3 nucleotide sequence: TGTGCCAGCAGTGAATCAGACAGGGGCTACACCTTC.

The rearrangement uses TRBV5-4 and TRBJ1-6; TRBD1 matches 7 bases. From germline, CDR1 is SGHNT and CDR2 YYREEE (reference sequence). This CDR3 comprises 15 residues. V shed 4 bases and J 4 bases; nucleotides not matched to a gene: 5. CDR3 sequence reads: CASSLGTAYNSPLHF. CDR3 nucleotides: TGTGCCAGCAGCCTGGGGACAGCTTATAATTCACCCCTCCACTTT.

V usage is TRBV6-5 and J usage is TRBJ2-1, with 7 positions matching TRBD1. V was clipped by 5 bases and J by 7 bases; unmatched bases: 2. The CDR3 covers 12 residues. Germline V CDR1 and CDR2: MNHEY, SVGAGI. The CDR3 is CASSTTGNEQFF. The CDR3 bases are TGTGCCAGCAGTACGACAGGGAATGAGCAGTTCTTC.

The chain employs TRBV19 and TRBJ2-3, with 10 bases fitting TRBD2. The V and J ends lost 4 bases and 4 bases, in that order; junction bases with no gene match: 5. In germline, CDR1 is LNHDA, CDR2 SQIVND (reference sequence). CDR3 length: 15 residues. The DNA of the CDR3 is TGTGCCAGTAGTAAACTAGCGGGAAATTCAGATACGCAGTATTTT. This codes for CASSKLAGNSDTQYF.

This clone was recorded only once. The chain carries TRBV5-4 and TRBJ2-1, with 7 bases fitting TRBD2. Germline V CDR1 and CDR2: SGHNT, YYREEE (reference sequence). The CDR3 extends over 14 amino acids. With V trimmed by 3 bases and J by 4 bases, 4 bases remained unmatched. CDR3 protein: CASSSASGYNEQFF. CDR3 coding DNA: TGTGCCAGCAGCTCGGCTAGCGGATACAATGAGCAGTTCTTC.

The chain links TRBV28 to TRBJ2-4, with TRBD1 identical over 7 bases. Per the germline V gene, CDR1 is MDHEN and CDR2 is SYDVKM. V shed 5 bases and J 3 bases; nucleotides not matched to a gene: 10. This CDR3 has 16 amino acids. CDR3 DNA: TGTGCCAGCAGTCTTCTGACAGGGTTCGTCAAAAACATTCAGTACTTC. Translation gives CASSLLTGFVKNIQYF.

V and J are TRBV6-5 and TRBJ2-1; TRBD2 aligns across 11 bases. Germline V gene sequence: CDR1 MNHEY, CDR2 SVGAGI. V was clipped by 5 bases and J by 8 bases; unmatched bases: 2. CDR3 length: 13 residues. CDR3 sequence: CASSRTSGYEQFF. DNA for the CDR3: TGTGCCAGCAGTCGGACTAGCGGGTATGAGCAGTTCTTC.

Only one count was recorded for this clone. The V call is TRBV15, the J call TRBJ2-7; a possible D gene is TRBD2 (6 bases). This CDR3 has 13 amino acids. CDR1 is LNHNV and CDR2 is YYDKDF in the germline V gene (reference sequence). The V and J ends lost 0 bases and 4 bases respectively, with 7 bases between them. As DNA, the CDR3 is TGTGCCACCAGCAGAGATGCGGGGTACGAGCAGTACTTC. Protein: CATSRDAGYEQYF.

The chain has TRBV18 and TRBJ2-1; unclear D gene. CDR1 and CDR2 (germline): KGHSH, LQKENI. The CDR3 spans 18 residues. The germline V and J ends were trimmed by 2 bases and 5 bases, with 22 bases remaining between them. The CDR3 region has the DNA TGTGCCAGCTCACCAAAAAATTATTCTTTGTTTTTACACAATGAGCAGTTCTTC. It is translated as CASSPKNYSLFLHNEQFF.

This chain connects TRBV29-1 to TRBJ2-5; D may be TRBD2 (6 bases). This CDR3 is built from 14 residues. Germline V gene lookup returns CDR1 SQVTM and CDR2 ANQGSEA. Trimming shortened V by 6 bases and J by 4 bases, and 18 bases separated the two germline ends. The CDR3 protein is CSVGPGLVAETQYF. The CDR3 region has the DNA TGCAGCGTAGGCCCGGGACTGGTAGCAGAGACCCAGTACTTC. The full variable domain, in which reference TRBV29-1 and TRBJ2-5 provide the parts outside the CDR3, is SAVISQKPSRDICQRGTSLTIQCQVDSQVTMMFWYRQQPGQSLTLIATANQGSEATYESGFVIDKFPISRPNLTFSTLTVSNMSPEDSSIYLCSVGPGLVAETQYFGPGTRLLVL.

This chain connects TRBV9 to TRBJ2-2; D is perhaps TRBD2 (6 bases). The CDR3 has 16 amino acids. Per germline, CDR1 SGDLS and CDR2 YYNGEE. Deletions cut 4 bases from V and 6 bases from J, with 19 bases between. In DNA form, the CDR3 reads TGTGCCAGCAGCCAGTACTACTCCCGGGACTCCGGGGAGCTGTTTTTT. Translating gives CASSQYYSRDSGELFF.

In DNA form, the CDR3 reads TGTGCCAGCAGCCCCCTGACAGTTCCGCGGAACACTGAAGCTTTCTTT. Its protein is CASSPLTVPRNTEAFF. The chain carries TRBV11-2 and TRBJ1-1; D is possibly TRBD1 (5 bases). V shed 5 bases and J shed 1 base, with 17 bases lying between them. CDR3 length: 16 residues. Germline V gene sequence: CDR1 SGHAT, CDR2 FQNNGV.

In its sample, this clone was seen a few times. The V and J genes are TRBV7-9 and TRBJ1-1, with D unresolved. CDR1 and CDR2 from the germline V gene are SEHNR and FQNEAQ (reference sequence). The CDR3 consists of 14 residues. Trimming stripped 5 bases from V and 0 bases from J, with 10 bases between. The CDR3 DNA sequence: TGTGCCAGCAGCCCAGGAGGGCTGAACACTGAAGCTTTCTTT. This encodes CASSPGGLNTEAFF.

This clone was recorded once. The rearrangement joins TRBV28 to TRBJ2-6, with unresolved D. The V and J ends lost 3 bases and 2 bases respectively, with 14 bases between them. The CDR3 is 17 amino acids. Germline V gives CDR1 MDHEN, CDR2 SYDVKM. The DNA for the CDR3 is TGTGCCAGCAGTTTTAGAACCGAGACTGCTGGGGCCAACGTCCTGACTTTC. It encodes CASSFRTETAGANVLTF.

The chain uses TRBV6-5 and TRBJ1-4; no reliable D call. The CDR3 is 15 residues long. V shed 6 bases and J shed 6 bases, with 17 bases lying between them. Germline CDR1 is MNHEY and CDR2 is SVGAGI. Written as DNA, the CDR3 is TGTGCCAGCAGCAGCCCGGCAGGTGGGGATGAAAAACTGTTTTTT. It yields the protein CASSSPAGGDEKLFF.

This chain connects TRBV12-5 to TRBJ2-3; TRBD1 agrees at 9 bases. V shed 4 bases, J shed 4 bases, and the junction held 3 bases outside the gene matches. Germline V gene sequence: CDR1 LGHNT, CDR2 FRNRAP. This CDR3 spans 14 amino acids. The CDR3 reads CASGWGQGADTQYF. CDR3 sequence (DNA): TGTGCTAGTGGTTGGGGACAGGGAGCAGATACGCAGTATTTT.

The chain links TRBV5-1 to TRBJ1-1; D is possibly TRBD1 (5 bases). Trimming left V 0 bases short and J 5 bases short, with 8 bases between. There are 13 residues in the CDR3. Per germline, CDR1 SGHRS and CDR2 YFSETQ. The DNA for the CDR3 is TGCGCCAGCAGCTTGGAGGGGATAACTGAAGCTTTCTTT. This sequence encodes CASSLEGITEAFF. Using reference TRBV5-1 and TRBJ1-1 for the parts outside the CDR3, the full variable domain is KAGVTQTPRYLIKTRGQQVTLSCSPISGHRSVSWYQQTPGQGLQFLFEYFSETQRNKGNFPGRFSGRQFSNSRSEMNVSTLELGDSALYLCASSLEGITEAFFGQGTRLTVV.

This clone was seen just once. This chain connects TRBV11-2 to TRBJ2-5; TRBD2 aligns across 11 bases. CDR1 is SGHAT and CDR2 is FQNNGV in the germline V gene. J was trimmed by 5 bases and V by 4 bases; bases with no gene match: 6. CDR3 length equals 15 residues. In DNA form, the CDR3 reads TGTGCCAGCAGCTCTGTAGCGGGAGGGGGGGAGACCCAGTACTTC. This translates into CASSSVAGGGETQYF.